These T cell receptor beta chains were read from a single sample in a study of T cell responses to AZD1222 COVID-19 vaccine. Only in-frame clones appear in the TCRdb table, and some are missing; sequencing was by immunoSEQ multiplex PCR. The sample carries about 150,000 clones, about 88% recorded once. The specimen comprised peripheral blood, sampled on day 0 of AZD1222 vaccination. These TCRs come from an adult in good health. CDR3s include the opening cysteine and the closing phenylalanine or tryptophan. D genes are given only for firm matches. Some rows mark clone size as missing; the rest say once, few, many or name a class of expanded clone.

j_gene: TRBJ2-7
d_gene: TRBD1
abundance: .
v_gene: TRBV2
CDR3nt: TGTGCCAGCAGTGAACAGGGGGCCAACTACGAGCAGTACTTC
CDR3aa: CASSEQGANYEQYF

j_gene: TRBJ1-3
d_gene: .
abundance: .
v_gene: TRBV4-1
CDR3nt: TGCGCCAGCAGCCAAGGTGGCGGTTCTGGAAACACCATATATTTT
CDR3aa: CASSQGGGSGNTIYF

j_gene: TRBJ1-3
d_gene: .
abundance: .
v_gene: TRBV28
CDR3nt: TGTGCCAGCAGTAGCCTTCTAGGTGGAAACACCATATATTTT
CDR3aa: CASSSLLGGNTIYF

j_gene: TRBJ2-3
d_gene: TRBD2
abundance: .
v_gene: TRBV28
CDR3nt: TGTGCCAGCCAGGCGGGGGGGAGCACAGATACGCAGTATTTT
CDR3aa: CASQAGGSTDTQYF

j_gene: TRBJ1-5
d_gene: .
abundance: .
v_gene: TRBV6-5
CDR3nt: TGTGCCAGCAGTCAGGGGCCTTGGGGCAATCAGCCCCAGCATTTT
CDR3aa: CASSQGPWGNQPQHF

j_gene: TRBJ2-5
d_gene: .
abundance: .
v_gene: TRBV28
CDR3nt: TGTGCCAGCAGTACTGCGGTTGGGGCGGGCCAAGAGACCCAGTACTTC
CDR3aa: CASSTAVGAGQETQYF

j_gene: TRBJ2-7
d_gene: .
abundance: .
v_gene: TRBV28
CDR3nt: TGTGCCAGCAGTACCTCGGGTTTTACTCCGCCTTACGAGCAGTACTTC
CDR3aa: CASSTSGFTPPYEQYF

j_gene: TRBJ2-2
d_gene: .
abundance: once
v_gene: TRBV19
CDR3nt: TGTGCCAGTAGAGGTGGTGGGAACACCGGGGAGCTGTTTTTT
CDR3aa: CASRGGGNTGELFF

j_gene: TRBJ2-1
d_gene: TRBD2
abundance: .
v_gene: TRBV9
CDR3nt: TGTGCCAGCAGCGGACGACTAGCCGACGGGTCTAACAATGAGCAGTTCTTC
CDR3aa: CASSGRLADGSNNEQFF

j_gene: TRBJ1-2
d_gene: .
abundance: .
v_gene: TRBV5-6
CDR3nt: TGTGCCAGCAGCAGGGACGGCAGAGTTTTCTATGGCTACACCTTC
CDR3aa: CASSRDGRVFYGYTF

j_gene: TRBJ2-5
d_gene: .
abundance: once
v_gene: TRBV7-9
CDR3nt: TGTGCCAGCAGCCCAGGACCAAACCAAGAGACCCAGTACTTC
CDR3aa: CASSPGPNQETQYF

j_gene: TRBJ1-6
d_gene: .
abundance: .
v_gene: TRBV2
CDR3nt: TGTGCCAGCAGTAAGGAAGGGAGGTATTCACCCCTCCACTTT
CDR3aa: CASSKEGRYSPLHF

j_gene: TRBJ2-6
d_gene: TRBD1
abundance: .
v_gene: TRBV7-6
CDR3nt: TGTGCCAGCAGCCTCGAGCCGGGACAGATCTCTGGGGCCAACGTCCTGACTTTC
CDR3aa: CASSLEPGQISGANVLTF

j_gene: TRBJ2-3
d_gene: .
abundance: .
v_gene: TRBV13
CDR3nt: TGTGCCAGCAGCTTTGAGGGGGACACAGATACGCAGTATTTT
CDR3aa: CASSFEGDTDTQYF

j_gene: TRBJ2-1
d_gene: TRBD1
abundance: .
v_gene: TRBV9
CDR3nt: TGTGCCAGCAGCGTTTCCTCGACAGGGGGCCATGAGCAGTTCTTC
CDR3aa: CASSVSSTGGHEQFF

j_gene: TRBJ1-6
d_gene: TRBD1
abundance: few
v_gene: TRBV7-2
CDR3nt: TGTGCCAGCAGCCCGACAGGGCAGAGTTCACCCCTCCACTTT
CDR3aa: CASSPTGQSSPLHF

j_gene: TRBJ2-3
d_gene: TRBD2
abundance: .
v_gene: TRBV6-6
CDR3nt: TGTGCCAGCAGACCCGGACTAGCGGGGGGAGATACGCAGTATTTT
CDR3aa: CASRPGLAGGDTQYF

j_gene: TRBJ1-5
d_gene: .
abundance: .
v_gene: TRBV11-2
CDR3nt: TGTGCCAGCAGCTGGGCCCTCAATCAGCCCCAGCATTTT
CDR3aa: CASSWALNQPQHF

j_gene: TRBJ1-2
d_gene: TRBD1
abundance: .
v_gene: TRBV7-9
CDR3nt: TGTGCCAGCAGGTCTCAGGGGGCTTACTATGGCTACACCTTC
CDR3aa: CASRSQGAYYGYTF

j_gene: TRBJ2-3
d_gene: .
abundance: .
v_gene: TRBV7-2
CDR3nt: TGTGCCAGCAGCTTAGGACAGCCAGATACGCAGTATTTT
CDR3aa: CASSLGQPDTQYF

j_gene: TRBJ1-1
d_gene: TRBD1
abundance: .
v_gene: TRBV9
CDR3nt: TGTGCCAGCAGCGCGGGAGGACAGGGGGGTTTAGCTTTCTTT
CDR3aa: CASSAGGQGGLAFF

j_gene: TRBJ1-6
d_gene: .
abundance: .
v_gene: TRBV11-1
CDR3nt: TGTGCCAGCAGCCGCGAGGGTTATTATTCACCCCTCCACTTT
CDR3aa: CASSREGYYSPLHF

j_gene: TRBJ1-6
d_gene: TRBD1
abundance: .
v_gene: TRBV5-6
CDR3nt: TGTGCCAGCAGTCCTACTGACAGGGGAAATTCACCCCTCCACTTT
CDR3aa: CASSPTDRGNSPLHF

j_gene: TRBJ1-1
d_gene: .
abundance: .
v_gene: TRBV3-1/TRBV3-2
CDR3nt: TGTGCCAGCAGCCAAGAACAGGGCGGAACTGAAGCTTTCTTT
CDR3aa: CASSQEQGGTEAFF

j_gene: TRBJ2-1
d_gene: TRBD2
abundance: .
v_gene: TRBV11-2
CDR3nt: TGTGCCAGCAGCTCTAGCGGGGTGATCAGCTCCTACAATGAGCAGTTCTTC
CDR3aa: CASSSSGVISSYNEQFF

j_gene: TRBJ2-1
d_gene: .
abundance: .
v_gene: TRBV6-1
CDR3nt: TGTGCCAGCAGTGAACACAGGGGGGGATACAATGAGCAGTTCTTC
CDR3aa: CASSEHRGGYNEQFF

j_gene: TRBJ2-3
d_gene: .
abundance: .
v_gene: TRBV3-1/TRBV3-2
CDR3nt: TGTGCCAGTCGGGGGTCTGATACGCAGTATTTT
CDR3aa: CASRGSDTQYF

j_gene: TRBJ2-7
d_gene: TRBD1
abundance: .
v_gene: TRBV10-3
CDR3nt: TGTGCCATCAGTGCGACAGGGGGCTACGAGCAGTACTTC
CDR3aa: CAISATGGYEQYF

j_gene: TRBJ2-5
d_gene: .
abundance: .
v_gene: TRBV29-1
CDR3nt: TGCAGCGTTGAAGCGGCAGGGCAGCGAGAGACCCAGTACTTC
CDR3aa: CSVEAAGQRETQYF

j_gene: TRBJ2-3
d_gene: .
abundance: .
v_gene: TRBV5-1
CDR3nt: TGCGCCAGCACCCGAGACAGGAACCAAGATACGCAGTATTTT
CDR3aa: CASTRDRNQDTQYF